The 7 T cell receptor beta chains below were found in one sample sequenced in a study of shared clonotypes between healthy human individuals. Sequencing used immunoSEQ multiplex PCR; TCRdb keeps in-frame clones, though not all of them. The sample comprises 1,500,000 or so clones, more than 95% of which are singletons, and approximately 1.1% rests with the top ten. Material for sequencing was naive CD4+ T cells sorted from blood. Subset reported: CD45RA+ positively selected. All receptors come from a man younger than 40 in good health.

The genes are TRBV6-1 and TRBJ2-3; no clear D. With 7 bases removed from V and 2 bases from J, the gap between germline ends came to 16 bases. CDR3 length equals 15 residues. Germline-derived CDR1 and CDR2 are MNHNS and SASEGT. CDR3 region: CASIKSLDPTDTQYF. CDR3 DNA sequence: TGTGCCAGCATTAAGTCGCTAGATCCCACAGATACGCAGTATTTT.

The chain carries TRBV7-9 and TRBJ2-1, with 10 positions matching TRBD2. V lost 5 bases to trimming and J lost 2 bases; unmatched junction nucleotides: 3. From germline, CDR1 is SEHNR and CDR2 FQNEAQ (reference sequence). The CDR3 spans 15 residues. The DNA of the CDR3 is TGTGCCAGCAGCCCCACTAGCGGGACCTACAATGAGCAGTTCTTC. This gives the protein CASSPTSGTYNEQFF.

This clone was recorded a few times. The chain links TRBV6-1 to TRBJ1-5; D gene uncertain. Trimming took 0 bases from V and 9 from J, leaving 9 bases between them. The CDR3 covers 13 residues. Germline CDR1 MNHNS, CDR2 SASEGT. CDR3 nucleotide sequence: TGTGCCAGCAGTGAAGCGGTAGACTTGCCCCAGCATTTT. This codes for CASSEAVDLPQHF.

Note on this clone: The same CDR3 also results from other DNA sequences found in this sample. This chain connects TRBV6-5 to TRBJ1-5, with D perhaps TRBD1 (5 bases). Trimming pared 0 bases from V and 4 bases from J, leaving 7 bases between. There are 14 residues in the CDR3. Germline values: CDR1 MNHEY, CDR2 SVGAGI. As DNA, the CDR3 is TGTGCCAGCAGTTACTCGCCAGGGAATCAGCCCCAGCATTTT. Encoded protein: CASSYSPGNQPQHF.

The chain couples TRBV28 to TRBJ1-2, with no clear D. The CDR3 runs to 13 residues. The germline gives CDR1 MDHEN, CDR2 SYDVKM. Deletions cut 2 bases from V and 1 base from J, with 5 bases between. This CDR3 is CASSLTLNYGYTF. The CDR3 nucleotides are TGTGCCAGCAGTTTAACTCTTAACTATGGCTACACCTTC.

This clone was observed once. This chain connects TRBV28 to TRBJ2-1, with TRBD2 identical over 11 bases. Per the germline V gene, CDR1 is MDHEN and CDR2 is SYDVKM. With 8 bases clipped from V and 5 bases from J, the junction kept 2 bases outside the gene matches. The CDR3 is 13 residues long. CDR3 sequence reads: CASGTSGNNEQFF. CDR3 sequence (DNA): TGTGCCAGCGGGACTAGCGGTAACAATGAGCAGTTCTTC.

This chain links TRBV6-1 with TRBJ2-3, with TRBD2 as a possible D gene (6 bases). This CDR3 is 13 amino acids long. In germline, CDR1 is MNHNS, CDR2 SASEGT. V was cut by 7 bases and J by 4 bases, with 12 bases left in between. CDR3 sequence reads: CASTQRVPDTQYF. The CDR3 DNA reads TGTGCCAGCACTCAGCGGGTACCAGATACGCAGTATTTT.